One and the same sample provided the 2 T cell receptor beta chains below, sequenced in a study of CXCR3-negative and CXCR3-positive naive CD8 T cells. It was by 5' RACE with UMI labels that the TRB cDNA libraries were prepared. Following a re-call of the 5' RACE reads, TCRdb has one entry per CDR3 protein and lacks DNA. In all, the sample yields about 24,000 distinct CDR3 sequences. The sequenced sample consisted of naive CXCR3- CD8+ T cells from blood. Noted subset: CD45RO-CCR7+CD27+CD95- naive CD8+ T cells lacking CXCR3 (TNR3-). The receptors were gathered from a human donor in good health. Some clones in this sample may be carry-over from other donors' samples.

This clonotype is classed as medium-sized by frequency. The chain combines TRBV7-2 with TRBJ2-1; TCRdb's D call of TRBD1 is untestable without DNA. CDR3 length equals 13 residues. The germline CDR1 and CDR2 sequences are SGHTA and FQGNSA. The CDR3: CASSWTGTNEQFF. The full variable domain, with the rest looked up from reference TRBV7-2 and TRBJ2-1, is GAGVSQSPSNKVTEKGKDVELRCDPISGHTALYWYRQSLGQGLEFLIYFQGNSAPDKSGLPSDRFSAERTGGSVSTLTIQRTQQEDSAVYLCASSWTGTNEQFFGPGTRLTVL.

V gene TRBV20-1 combines with J gene TRBJ1-4. The CDR3 is made up of 16 amino acids. Germline V gene lookup returns CDR1 DFQATT and CDR2 SNEGSKA (reference sequence). CDR3 region: CSARDFRPGNNEKLFF.